Sequencing of this T cell receptor (beta chain) was carried out in a study of cytomegalovirus exposure and HLA in healthy donors. Study outcomes and limitations: Using a false discovery rate of 0.05, a later analysis showed that 16,951 TCR beta sequences were associated with HLA alleles. Researchers counted 150 to 200 TCR beta chains as cytomegalovirus-associated.

Comments on this clone: Its antigen is undetermined.

Vbeta (60) and Jbeta (13) primers were used in the PCR. Clones were read by immunoSEQ multiplex PCR, and TCRdb kept only the in-frame ones, dropping some. The table has 150,000 to 180,000 clones, 60% to 75% seen once. The sample consisted of PBMCs. The source of this sequence is a man aged 18 to 29 in good health and CMV-seronegative.

DNA of the CDR3: TGTGCCAGCAGCCGGACAGGGGGTGATCATGAAAAACTGTTTTTT. It specifies CASSRTGGDHEKLFF. The chain links TRBV7-2 to TRBJ1-4, with 10 bases that match TRBD1. CDR3 length: 15 amino acids. The V gene's germline CDR1 is SGHTA and CDR2 FQGNSA. V dropped 5 bases and J dropped 6; count of bases not matched to a gene: 6.